This TCR beta chain was profiled in a study of PD-1 blockade in classical Hodgkin lymphoma. Each of the patients experienced relapse following autologous stem cell transplantation, and their brentuximab vedotin exposure differed. The V end was cut by 4 bases, the J end by 6 bases, with 13 bases between. The germline V gene has CDR1 MNHNS and CDR2 SASEGT. The CDR3 consists of 14 residues. TCRdb's copy holds only in-frame clones and misses some; the assay was immunoSEQ multiplex PCR. The sample lists 11,000 to 15,000 clones, roughly 82% seen once, with 4.1% in the top ten. J is TRBJ1-5 and V is TRBV6-1; D is undetermined. The sample here was peripheral blood mononuclear cells (PBMCs), taken at baseline. This clonotype originated in a human donor with classical Hodgkin lymphoma. Here the CDR3 reads CASSVGGYGQPQHF. For the CDR3, the DNA is TGTGCCAGCAGTGTAGGAGGGTATGGTCAGCCCCAGCATTTT.